The rows below give T cell receptor beta chains drawn from one sample of a study of breast tumors, draining lymph nodes, adjacent tissues. TCRdb recomputed calls from the multiplex PCR reads with MiXCR, one row per CDR3 protein. In the table there are 150,000 to 200,000 distinct CDR3 sequences, roughly a third of which are singletons. Source material: axillary lymph node tissue. The receptors here all came from a female donor with breast cancer. Some clones in this sample may be carry-over from other donors' samples. CDR3s include the opening cysteine and the closing phenylalanine or tryptophan. A D gene is named only where the DNA matches it firmly. Size is omitted from some rows. Given values are once, few, many or a class for expanded clones.

CDR3nt: TGTGCCAGCAGTTTATCCGGGACTGGTTACAATGAGCAGTTCTTC; CDR3aa: CASSLSGTGYNEQFF; d_gene: .; abundance: few; j_gene: TRBJ2-1; v_gene: TRBV27
CDR3nt: TGCAGTGCTCCCAGGGCGGGTGAAAAACTGTTTTTT; CDR3aa: CSAPRAGEKLFF; d_gene: .; abundance: .; j_gene: TRBJ1-4; v_gene: TRBV20-1
CDR3nt: TGTGCCAGCAGCTTAACAGGGACGGGGGGGGCTCAGCCCCAGCATTTT; CDR3aa: CASSLTGTGGAQPQHF; d_gene: .; abundance: .; j_gene: TRBJ1-5; v_gene: TRBV7-3
CDR3nt: TGTGCCAGCAGCCGTCTGGGGCAGCCCCAGCATTTT; CDR3aa: CASSRLGQPQHF; d_gene: .; abundance: many; j_gene: TRBJ1-5; v_gene: TRBV5-8
CDR3nt: TGCAGCGTCGGGTCAGAGATATTGACCTATGGCTACACCTTC; CDR3aa: CSVGSEILTYGYTF; d_gene: .; abundance: .; j_gene: TRBJ1-2; v_gene: TRBV29-1
CDR3nt: TGTGCCAGCAGCCATAGGGCCTGGACAGATACGCAGTATTTT; CDR3aa: CASSHRAWTDTQYF; d_gene: .; abundance: many; j_gene: TRBJ2-3; v_gene: TRBV11-2
CDR3nt: TGTGCCACCAGTGACGACAGCACATATGGCTACACCTTC; CDR3aa: CATSDDSTYGYTF; d_gene: .; abundance: many; j_gene: TRBJ1-2; v_gene: TRBV24-1
CDR3nt: TGTGCCAGCAGCTTGGGGAGAGGAGAAAAACTGTTTTTT; CDR3aa: CASSLGRGEKLFF; d_gene: .; abundance: .; j_gene: TRBJ1-4; v_gene: TRBV7-9
CDR3nt: TGTGCCAGCAGCTTACTAGCGGGGGCGTACCAAGAGACCCAGTACTTC; CDR3aa: CASSLLAGAYQETQYF; d_gene: TRBD2; abundance: .; j_gene: TRBJ2-5; v_gene: TRBV7-3
CDR3nt: TGTGCCAGCAGCGTAGCCCAGGGACCCGCGAACACCGGGGAGCTGTTTTTT; CDR3aa: CASSVAQGPANTGELFF; d_gene: .; abundance: many; j_gene: TRBJ2-2; v_gene: TRBV9
CDR3nt: TGTGCCAGTAGTAGGGTGGGGGGCACTTCACCCCTCCACTTT; CDR3aa: CASSRVGGTSPLHF; d_gene: .; abundance: .; j_gene: TRBJ1-6; v_gene: TRBV19
CDR3nt: TGCGCCAGCGGACTAGCGGGAGTTAAAGATACGCAGTATTTT; CDR3aa: CASGLAGVKDTQYF; d_gene: TRBD2; abundance: .; j_gene: TRBJ2-3; v_gene: TRBV5-1
CDR3nt: TGCAGTGCTAGAGATAGTGGGGTTTTAAGACAGGATGGCTACACCATATATTTT; CDR3aa: CSARDSGVLRQDGYTIYF; d_gene: .; abundance: .; j_gene: TRBJ1-3; v_gene: TRBV20-1
CDR3nt: TGTGCCAGCAGCTTCCCGAGCGGATCCACAGATACGCAGTATTTT; CDR3aa: CASSFPSGSTDTQYF; d_gene: .; abundance: many; j_gene: TRBJ2-3; v_gene: TRBV5-6
CDR3nt: TGTGCCAGCAGTTCGCGGGGAAATTCACCCCTCCACTTT; CDR3aa: CASSSRGNSPLHF; d_gene: .; abundance: .; j_gene: TRBJ1-6; v_gene: TRBV27
CDR3nt: TGTGCCAGCAGTCCAGGGGGGATAGCAGATACGCAGTATTTT; CDR3aa: CASSPGGIADTQYF; d_gene: .; abundance: many; j_gene: TRBJ2-3; v_gene: TRBV12-3/TRBV12-4
CDR3nt: TGTGCCAGCAGTAAAACCCCCAGCGGGAGGGCCGGGGAGCTGTTTTTT; CDR3aa: CASSKTPSGRAGELFF; d_gene: TRBD2; abundance: many; j_gene: TRBJ2-2; v_gene: TRBV7-8
CDR3nt: TGTGCCAGCAGCTTCCTTGACAGGGGGCGTGTGGAAAAACTGTTTTTT; CDR3aa: CASSFLDRGRVEKLFF; d_gene: TRBD1; abundance: once; j_gene: TRBJ1-4; v_gene: TRBV11-2
CDR3nt: TGTGCCAGCAGTTTGACAGGGAGGATTTCCTACGAGCAGTACTTC; CDR3aa: CASSLTGRISYEQYF; d_gene: .; abundance: few; j_gene: TRBJ2-7; v_gene: TRBV27
CDR3nt: TGTGCCATCAGCCGACAGCGGGGCTACAATGAGCAGTTCTTC; CDR3aa: CAISRQRGYNEQFF; d_gene: TRBD2; abundance: .; j_gene: TRBJ2-1; v_gene: TRBV10-3
CDR3nt: TGTGCCAGCAGCTTGAGTAGCGGGGGGGCCAGAGCCTTTGAGCAGTTCTTC; CDR3aa: CASSLSSGGARAFEQFF; d_gene: TRBD2; abundance: many; j_gene: TRBJ2-1; v_gene: TRBV7-2
CDR3nt: TGTGCCAGCAGCTTGAGGCGTCAGGGGGCCCACGAGCAGTACTTC; CDR3aa: CASSLRRQGAHEQYF; d_gene: TRBD1; abundance: many; j_gene: TRBJ2-7; v_gene: TRBV5-8
CDR3nt: TGTGCCATCAGTGACCCACCGGGACTGGCCAACAATGAGCAGTTCTTC; CDR3aa: CAISDPPGLANNEQFF; d_gene: .; abundance: many; j_gene: TRBJ2-1; v_gene: TRBV10-3
CDR3nt: TGTGCCAGCAGCTTGGGGAGGAGCTCCTACAATGAGCAGTTCTTC; CDR3aa: CASSLGRSSYNEQFF; d_gene: .; abundance: .; j_gene: TRBJ2-1; v_gene: TRBV5-8
CDR3nt: TGTGCCAGCAGCTTGGGGCCGGGACAGGGGAACTATGGCTACACCTTC; CDR3aa: CASSLGPGQGNYGYTF; d_gene: TRBD1; abundance: many; j_gene: TRBJ1-2; v_gene: TRBV5-6
CDR3nt: TGTGCCAGCAGTCACCGTCCCCAGGGAAACTCCTACGAGCAGTACTTC; CDR3aa: CASSHRPQGNSYEQYF; d_gene: .; abundance: few; j_gene: TRBJ2-7; v_gene: TRBV6-6
CDR3nt: TGTGCCAGCAGCCCCTACTCCAGCACAGATACGCAGTATTTT; CDR3aa: CASSPYSSTDTQYF; d_gene: .; abundance: few; j_gene: TRBJ2-3; v_gene: TRBV3-1
CDR3nt: TGTGCCAGCAGCCTCTCACCGGGACCGGGGGAGCCCCAGCATTTT; CDR3aa: CASSLSPGPGEPQHF; d_gene: .; abundance: .; j_gene: TRBJ1-5; v_gene: TRBV11-2
CDR3nt: TGTGCCAGCATAAAGTTTCTCGGTGTCCGGGGGCTATTTACCTACGAGCAGTACTTC; CDR3aa: CASIKFLGVRGLFTYEQYF; d_gene: .; abundance: few; j_gene: TRBJ2-7; v_gene: TRBV28
CDR3nt: TGTGCCAGCAGCTTAGCGCTAGGGGGTGGATACCACTCCTACAATGAGCAGTTCTTC; CDR3aa: CASSLALGGGYHSYNEQFF; d_gene: .; abundance: many; j_gene: TRBJ2-1; v_gene: TRBV7-2
CDR3nt: TGTGCCAGCCCCTATCAAGTGTCGTACGAGCAGTACTTC; CDR3aa: CASPYQVSYEQYF; d_gene: .; abundance: many; j_gene: TRBJ2-7; v_gene: TRBV19
CDR3nt: TGTGCCAGCAGCTTCGGGAGTCCCCGCACAGCTACGCAGTATTTT; CDR3aa: CASSFGSPRTATQYF; d_gene: .; abundance: many; j_gene: TRBJ2-3; v_gene: TRBV9
CDR3nt: TGTGCCAGCAGTTCCACAGGGGCCTACAATGAGCAGTTCTTC; CDR3aa: CASSSTGAYNEQFF; d_gene: TRBD1; abundance: .; j_gene: TRBJ2-1; v_gene: TRBV12-3/TRBV12-4
CDR3nt: TGTGCCAGCAGTTACTCCGGACACCTTTACGAGCAGTACTTC; CDR3aa: CASSYSGHLYEQYF; d_gene: .; abundance: .; j_gene: TRBJ2-7; v_gene: TRBV6-2/TRBV6-3
CDR3nt: TGCAGTGCTCCCAAAACAGGGGGATCCGCGGGGGAGACCCAGTACTTC; CDR3aa: CSAPKTGGSAGETQYF; d_gene: TRBD1; abundance: .; j_gene: TRBJ2-5; v_gene: TRBV20-1
CDR3nt: TGTGCCAGCAGCGCTCTAGGGGTGGGGGGCCCGCAGTATTTT; CDR3aa: CASSALGVGGPQYF; d_gene: .; abundance: many; j_gene: TRBJ2-3; v_gene: TRBV11-3
CDR3nt: TGTGCCAGCAGCGTAGTTTCAGGGGACACTGAAGCTTTCTTT; CDR3aa: CASSVVSGDTEAFF; d_gene: .; abundance: .; j_gene: TRBJ1-1; v_gene: TRBV9
CDR3nt: TGTGCCAGCAGCTCGACAGGTGTTCCGAACGAGCAGTACTTC; CDR3aa: CASSSTGVPNEQYF; d_gene: .; abundance: many; j_gene: TRBJ2-7; v_gene: TRBV7-2
CDR3nt: TGTGCCAGCGGCCCCGGACTGGACAGGGGGGTCATCTTC; CDR3aa: CASGPGLDRGVIF; d_gene: TRBD1; abundance: .; j_gene: TRBJ1-2; v_gene: TRBV7-3
CDR3nt: .; CDR3aa: CSWGQGTSSPPHF; d_gene: .; abundance: .; j_gene: TRBJ1-6; v_gene: TRBV29-1
CDR3nt: TGTGCCAGCCGGGAAGGGACCTATGGCTACACCTTC; CDR3aa: CASREGTYGYTF; d_gene: .; abundance: many; j_gene: TRBJ1-2; v_gene: TRBV6-5
CDR3nt: TGCAGTGCTAAAGGGGACAGGGGGCTGGCCAACGTCCTGACTTTC; CDR3aa: CSAKGDRGLANVLTF; d_gene: TRBD1; abundance: .; j_gene: TRBJ2-6; v_gene: TRBV20-1
CDR3nt: TGTGCCAGCAGCCGCCTAGCGGGGGGGTCGGATGAGCAGTATTTT; CDR3aa: CASSRLAGGSDEQYF; d_gene: TRBD2; abundance: .; j_gene: TRBJ2-3; v_gene: TRBV11-3
CDR3nt: TGCAGTGCTAGAGACGAGGTCAGGGGTCCATCGGCCCTCCACTTT; CDR3aa: CSARDEVRGPSALHF; d_gene: .; abundance: .; j_gene: TRBJ1-6; v_gene: TRBV20-1
CDR3nt: TGTGCCAGCAGAATGGACAGTTCTGCTGGGGCCAACGTCCTGACTTTC; CDR3aa: CASRMDSSAGANVLTF; d_gene: .; abundance: many; j_gene: TRBJ2-6; v_gene: TRBV2
CDR3nt: TGTGCCAGCAGTTCCCAGAGACAGGGTAAGTTGGAGACCCAGTACTTC; CDR3aa: CASSSQRQGKLETQYF; d_gene: TRBD1; abundance: .; j_gene: TRBJ2-5; v_gene: TRBV28
CDR3nt: TGCAGTGCTGCGATACTAGCCTTCGGCCACAATGAGCAGTTCTTC; CDR3aa: CSAAILAFGHNEQFF; d_gene: .; abundance: many; j_gene: TRBJ2-1; v_gene: TRBV20-1
CDR3nt: TGTGCCAGCAGCAACAGGGTAGACACCGGGGAGCTGTTTTTT; CDR3aa: CASSNRVDTGELFF; d_gene: .; abundance: many; j_gene: TRBJ2-2; v_gene: TRBV4-2
CDR3nt: TGTGCCAGCAGCTGGGAACAAGGGGAGCTTAAGCAGTACTTC; CDR3aa: CASSWEQGELKQYF; d_gene: .; abundance: many; j_gene: TRBJ2-7; v_gene: TRBV7-8
CDR3nt: TGTGCCACCAGTAAATACCCACCATCGTACTTC; CDR3aa: CATSKYPPSYF; d_gene: .; abundance: .; j_gene: TRBJ2-5; v_gene: TRBV24-1
CDR3nt: TGCGCCAGCAGCGACCACAGGGAGTTCTCCTACAATGAGCAGTTCTTC; CDR3aa: CASSDHREFSYNEQFF; d_gene: .; abundance: many; j_gene: TRBJ2-1; v_gene: TRBV5-1
CDR3nt: TGTGCCAGCAGCTTAGCCGGCGGGAACACTGAAGCTTTCTTT; CDR3aa: CASSLAGGNTEAFF; d_gene: .; abundance: .; j_gene: TRBJ1-1; v_gene: TRBV7-9
CDR3nt: TGCGCCACTAAAAGAGGAACGAACACTGAAGCTTTCTTT; CDR3aa: CATKRGTNTEAFF; d_gene: .; abundance: few; j_gene: TRBJ1-1; v_gene: TRBV10-1
CDR3nt: TGCGCCAGCAGCCAAGATCCTCGCAATCAGCCCCAGCATTTT; CDR3aa: CASSQDPRNQPQHF; d_gene: .; abundance: many; j_gene: TRBJ1-5; v_gene: TRBV4-1
CDR3nt: TGTGCCAGCAGTCACTCGGTATCCGGCGATTTCCAAGGCTACACCTTC; CDR3aa: CASSHSVSGDFQGYTF; d_gene: .; abundance: .; j_gene: TRBJ1-2; v_gene: TRBV6-5